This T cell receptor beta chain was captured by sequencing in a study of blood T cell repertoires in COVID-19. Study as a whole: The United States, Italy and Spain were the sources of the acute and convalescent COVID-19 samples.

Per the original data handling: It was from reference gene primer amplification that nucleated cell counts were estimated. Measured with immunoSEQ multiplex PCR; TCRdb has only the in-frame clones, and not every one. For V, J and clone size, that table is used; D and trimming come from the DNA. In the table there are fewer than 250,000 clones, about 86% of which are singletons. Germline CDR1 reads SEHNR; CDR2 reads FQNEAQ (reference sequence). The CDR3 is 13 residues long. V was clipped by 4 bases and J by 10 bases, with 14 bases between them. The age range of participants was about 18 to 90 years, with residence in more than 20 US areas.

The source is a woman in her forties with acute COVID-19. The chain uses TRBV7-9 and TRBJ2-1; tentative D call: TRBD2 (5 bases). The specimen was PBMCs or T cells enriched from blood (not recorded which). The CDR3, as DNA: TGTGCCAGCAGCTCGGCGGGCGGAATGGAGCAGTTCTTC. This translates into CASSSAGGMEQFF.